This T cell receptor (beta chain) was identified during a study of T cells after yellow fever vaccination. Study as a whole: Researchers used SMART-Seq v4 Ultra Low Input to prepare fractions that had low cell numbers. Study-wide points: Peak timing came faster in the weaker secondary response, day 5 versus 15.

TCRdb used MiXCR to reprocess the 5' RACE reads, holding one entry per CDR3 protein. Among about 330,000 distinct CDR3 sequences listed, about 7.8% were seen once. This clonotype was recorded many times. Antigen unknown. The CDR3 has 12 amino acids. Trimming took off 5 bases at V and 9 bases at J, with 11 bases between the two ends. This clonotype was obtained from a man aged 18 to 29 who received the YFV17D yellow fever vaccine. Sequencing used PBMCs, obtained approximately 40 days after the first yellow fever vaccination. The chain links TRBV12-3 or TRBV12-4 to TRBJ1-5; tentative D call: TRBD1 (6 bases). The CDR3 DNA reads TGTGCCAGCAGTATAGAGGGGGGGCCCCAGCATTTT. It yields the protein CASSIEGGPQHF.